Below are 19 T cell receptor beta chains sequenced from a single sample in a study of shared T cell receptors in the human thymus. The table came from immunoSEQ multiplex PCR; TCRdb's copy has only in-frame clones and leaves some out. Among roughly 710,000 clones listed, approximately 83% were seen once. These same records also appear under a second study, on human thymus T cells.

Sample: thymocytes. These receptors originate from a girl under three years old with a congenital heart defect.

This clone was counted a single time. V and J are TRBV29-1 and TRBJ2-7; 9 bases are shared with TRBD1. The CDR3 has 13 residues. Trimming removed 3 bases from V and 5 bases from J; junction bases left unmatched: 5. The germline gives CDR1 SQVTM, CDR2 ANQGSEA. The CDR3 DNA reads TGCAGCGTTGATGGGACAGGGCGGAACGAGCAGTACTTC. This sequence encodes CSVDGTGRNEQYF.

The genes are TRBV7-3 and TRBJ1-2; D not resolved. The length of the CDR3 is 15 residues. With 2 bases removed from V and 0 bases from J, the gap between germline ends came to 10 bases. Germline-derived CDR1 and CDR2 are SGHTA and FQGTGA. CDR3 residues: CASSLAADPNYGYTF. DNA of the CDR3: TGTGCCAGCAGCTTAGCGGCAGATCCTAACTATGGCTACACCTTC.

This clone was detected only a few times. The chain combines TRBV28 with TRBJ1-2; D perhaps matches TRBD1 (6 bases). The CDR3 totals 12 residues. The V and J ends lost 5 bases and 6 bases respectively, with 10 bases between them. CDR1 and CDR2 (germline): MDHEN, SYDVKM. The CDR3, as DNA: TGTGCCAGCAGTATCAGGGGTGATGGCTACACCTTC. Translated: CASSIRGDGYTF.

The V gene is TRBV15, the J gene TRBJ2-1, with 12 bases fitting TRBD2. The CDR3 consists of 15 residues. In germline, CDR1 is LNHNV, CDR2 YYDKDF (reference sequence). With V trimmed by 5 bases and J by 6 bases, 5 bases remained unmatched. The CDR3 coding sequence is TGTGCCACCAGCGTTATGACTAGCGGGGGCAATGAGCAGTTCTTC. Protein product: CATSVMTSGGNEQFF.

The chain carries TRBV30 and TRBJ2-7, with 8 nucleotides matching TRBD1. This CDR3 has 12 amino acids. Germline V gives CDR1 GTSNPN, CDR2 SVGIG (reference sequence). J lost 3 bases, V lost 5 bases, and 3 bases had no gene match. CDR3 amino acids: CAWLTGGYEQYF. The CDR3 DNA reads as TGTGCCTGGCTTACAGGGGGCTACGAGCAGTACTTC.

About this clone itself: Mismatch with germline at one junction end may stem from a read error. The rearrangement joins TRBV11-2 to TRBJ1-1; 9 positions match TRBD1. The CDR3 contains 14 residues. Germline V CDR1 and CDR2: SGHAT, FQNNGV. The chain's CDR3 is CASSTRDRDTKAFF. CDR3 nucleotides: TGTGCCAGCAGCACCCGGGACAGGGACACTAAAGCTTTCTTT.

The chain is built from TRBV5-6 and TRBJ1-2; the D gene is possibly TRBD1 (5 bases). CDR3 length equals 16 residues. Deletions cut 0 bases from V and 3 bases from J, with 15 bases between. Germline V gene lookup returns CDR1 SGHDT and CDR2 YYEEEE. For the CDR3, the DNA is TGTGCCAGCAGCTTGGCCGACAGAAGGGTCGACTATGGCTACACCTTC. This gives the protein CASSLADRRVDYGYTF.

The chain recombines TRBV27 with TRBJ2-7, with D maybe TRBD2 (5 bases). The CDR3 has 16 amino acids. Germline V lookup: CDR1 MNHEY, CDR2 SMNVEV (reference sequence). Trimming shortened V by 10 bases and J by 2 bases, and 24 bases separated the two germline ends. The chain's CDR3 is CATSSFLDGVPYEQYF. The CDR3 DNA sequence: TGTGCCACCTCATCCTTTTTGGACGGGGTCCCCTACGAGCAGTACTTC.

The rearrangement joins TRBV21-1 to TRBJ2-7; TRBD2 is taken as the D call from the table, unchecked against the DNA. TRBV21-1 is described as a pseudogene. The CDR3 contains 13 residues. The CDR3 nucleotides are TGTGCCAGCAGCACCGACGGGGACTACGAGCAGTACTTC. Translation: CASSTDGDYEQYF.

The CDR3 DNA sequence: TGTGCCAGCAGCTTACGACAGCCCTCTGGAAACACCATATATTTT. It is translated as CASSLRQPSGNTIYF. The genes are TRBV5-5 and TRBJ1-3; D is perhaps TRBD1 (5 bases). The V end lost 2 bases, the J end lost 0 bases, and 9 bases lay between the germline ends. The CDR3 consists of 15 residues. Per the germline V gene, CDR1 is SGHKS and CDR2 is YYEKEE (reference sequence).

The rearrangement uses TRBV7-4 and TRBJ1-1, with D perhaps matching TRBD1 (5 bases). Germline V gene sequence: CDR1 SGHVT, CDR2 SQSDAQ. Trimming took off 7 bases at V and 0 bases at J, with 15 bases between the two ends. This CDR3 contains 15 residues. CDR3 DNA sequence: TGTGCCAGCACCATCAGGACACGGATGAACACTGAAGCTTTCTTT. Translated: CASTIRTRMNTEAFF.

The chain uses TRBV19 and TRBJ1-2; 7 nucleotides agree with TRBD1. This CDR3 contains 21 residues. V trimming: 5 bases; J trimming: 0 bases; junction bases outside the gene matches: 24. Germline CDR1 LNHDA, CDR2 SQIVND (reference sequence). Written as DNA, the CDR3 is TGTGCCAGTAGTCCCCAAATCCCCACAGGGGAAGGACTGGGAGCTAACTATGGCTACACCTTC. Its translation: CASSPQIPTGEGLGANYGYTF.

This chain links TRBV18 with TRBJ2-7, with a weak D call TRBD1 (6 bases). The germline CDR1 and CDR2 sequences are KGHSH and LQKENI. Trimming took off 5 bases at V and 2 bases at J, with 16 bases between the two ends. The CDR3 spans 15 residues. The CDR3 DNA follows: TGTGCCAGCTCAAACAGCCGGGACAACACCTACGAGCAGTACTTC. This translates into CASSNSRDNTYEQYF.

V usage is TRBV9 and J usage is TRBJ2-1, with 15 bases that match TRBD2. After removal of 3 bases from V and 5 bases from J, the junction contained 6 bases not matched to a gene. Looked up from germline, CDR1 is SGDLS and CDR2 is YYNGEE. The CDR3 spans 17 residues. The DNA of the CDR3 is TGTGCCAGCAGCGCCGGACTAGCGGGGGGGAGGGACAATGAGCAGTTCTTC. Protein: CASSAGLAGGRDNEQFF.

This chain connects TRBV5-4 to TRBJ1-3; tentative D call: TRBD1 (6 bases). Germline assignment: CDR1 SGHNT and CDR2 YYREEE (reference sequence). This CDR3 is built from 15 residues. V lost 0 bases to trimming and J lost 4 bases, with 11 bases between them. CDR3 sequence (DNA): TGTGCCAGCAGCTTGGCACAGGGCCCCGGAAACACCATATATTTT. Translation: CASSLAQGPGNTIYF.

This chain links TRBV7-9 with TRBJ2-7; TRBD1 agrees at 8 bases. From germline, CDR1 is SEHNR and CDR2 FQNEAQ (reference sequence). CDR3 length equals 15 residues. J was trimmed by 2 bases and V by 1 base; bases with no gene match: 4. The CDR3 is CASSLVSQGAYEQYF. CDR3 bases: TGTGCCAGCAGCTTAGTGTCACAGGGGGCCTACGAGCAGTACTTC.

V gene TRBV6-6 combines with J gene TRBJ2-5, with D possibly TRBD2 on 5 matching bases. CDR1 is MNHNY, CDR2 SVGAGI, per germline (reference sequence). V dropped 2 bases and J dropped 5 bases, with 15 bases sitting between them. The CDR3 length is 15 residues. The CDR3 protein is CASSYLGREGETQYF. The CDR3 DNA reads as TGTGCCAGCAGTTACCTCGGACGAGAGGGCGAGACCCAGTACTTC.

This clone was found a few times. This chain uses TRBV19 with TRBJ1-2; D is uncertain. Trimming took 10 bases from V and 4 from J, leaving 16 bases between them. The CDR3 spans 13 residues. Germline loops: CDR1 LNHDA, CDR2 SQIVND (reference sequence). CDR3 region: CAISEGRSYGYTF. The CDR3 DNA is TGTGCCATCTCGGAGGGCAGGAGCTATGGCTACACCTTC.

The gene calls are TRBV14 and TRBJ2-7, with no clear D. CDR3 length: 18 amino acids. The V end lost 5 bases, the J end lost 3 bases, and 26 bases lay between the germline ends. CDR1 SGHDN and CDR2 FVKESK come from the germline V gene. The CDR3 bases are TGTGCCAGCAGCAAGACCTACGACTTAAGAGGAGCTTTCTACGAGCAGTACTTC. Amino acid sequence: CASSKTYDLRGAFYEQYF.